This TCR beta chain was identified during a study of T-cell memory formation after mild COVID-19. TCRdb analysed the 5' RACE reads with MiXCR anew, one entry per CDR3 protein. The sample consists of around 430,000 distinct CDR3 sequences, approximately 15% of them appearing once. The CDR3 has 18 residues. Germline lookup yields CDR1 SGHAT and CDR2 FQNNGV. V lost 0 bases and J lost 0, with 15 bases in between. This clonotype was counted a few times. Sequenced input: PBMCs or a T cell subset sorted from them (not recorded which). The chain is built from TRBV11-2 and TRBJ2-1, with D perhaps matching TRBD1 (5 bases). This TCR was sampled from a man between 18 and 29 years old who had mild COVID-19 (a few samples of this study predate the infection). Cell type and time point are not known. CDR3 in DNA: TGTGCCAGCAGCTTAGAATCCAGGGTCAAGAGCTCCTACAATGAGCAGTTCTTC. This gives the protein CASSLESRVKSSYNEQFF.